Sequencing of this T cell receptor beta chain was carried out in a study of blood T cells in healthy people across ages. CDR1 is SGHNT and CDR2 is YYREEE in the germline V gene (reference sequence). This CDR3 has 17 residues. The trim removed 4 bases at V and 2 bases at J, leaving 8 bases unmatched. The second PCR ran roughly 6 to 11 cycles with a sample-barcoded 5' primer and J-beta primers. MiXCR was run by TCRdb on the 5' RACE reads, yielding one entry per CDR3 protein. Among about 1,600,000 distinct CDR3 sequences, 40% to 50% were seen once, and the ten largest hold under 8%. The sequence came from a woman younger than 30 in good health. Sequencing used blood. V is TRBV5-4 and J is TRBJ2-3; TRBD2 matches 12 bases. CDR3 sequence: CASSVGLAGGNTDTQYF. The CDR3 coding sequence is TGTGCCAGCAGCGTCGGGCTAGCGGGAGGGAACACAGATACGCAGTATTTT. The full variable domain, with the rest looked up from reference TRBV5-4 and TRBJ2-3, is ETGVTQSPTHLIKTRGQQVTLRCSSQSGHNTVSWYQQALGQGPQFIFQYYREEENGRGNFPPRFSGLQFPNYSSELNVNALELDDSALYLCASSVGLAGGNTDTQYFGPGTRLTVL.